Listed below are T cell receptor beta chains from one sample, sequenced in a study of shared clonotypes between healthy human individuals. Produced via immunoSEQ multiplex PCR; TCRdb's table is partial and in-frame only. The sample has about 2.3 million clones; around 93% are singletons. Sequencing input: naive CD4+ T cells from PBMCs. These receptors all come from a man between 18 and 29 years old in good health. Some clones in this sample may be carry-over from other donors' samples. CDR3s include the opening cysteine and the closing phenylalanine or tryptophan. D genes are given only for firm matches. Clone size is shown for a subset of rows, as once, few, many or a class of expanded clone.

TRBJ1-4	TRBV5-1	.	.	CASSLGAVPTNEKLFF	TGCGCCAGCAGCTTGGGAGCAGTTCCAACTAATGAAAAACTGTTTTTT
TRBJ2-1	TRBV5-4	.	.	CASSLGGENNEQFF	TGTGCCAGCAGCTTGGGGGGGGAAAACAATGAGCAGTTCTTC
TRBJ2-4	TRBV5-4	TRBD1	.	CASSTGGGTGGVIQYF	TGTGCCAGCAGCACCGGCGGTGGGACAGGGGGTGTCATTCAGTACTTC
TRBJ1-3	TRBV9	TRBD1	.	CASSSGATGDGNTIYF	TGTGCCAGCAGCTCCGGGGCCACAGGGGATGGAAACACCATATATTTT
TRBJ2-5	TRBV11-3	.	.	CASSSRTERETQYF	TGTGCCAGCAGCTCCCGGACTGAGCGAGAGACCCAGTACTTC
TRBJ2-1	TRBV11-3	.	.	CASSVGDEQFF	TGTGCCAGCAGCGTTGGGGATGAGCAGTTCTTC
TRBJ2-7	TRBV18	.	.	CASSPQLLGDRYEQYF	TGTGCCAGCTCACCACAGCTCCTCGGAGACCGATACGAGCAGTACTTC
TRBJ1-4	TRBV25-1	.	.	CASSGRQSATNEKLFF	TGTGCCAGCAGTGGGAGACAGTCTGCAACTAATGAAAAACTGTTTTTT
TRBJ1-5	TRBV2	TRBD1	.	CASRPGQQNQPQHF	TGTGCCAGCAGGCCGGGACAGCAGAATCAGCCCCAGCATTTT
TRBJ2-3	TRBV6-6	TRBD1	.	CASSYLGQGTDTQYF	TGTGCCAGCAGTTACTTGGGACAGGGCACAGATACGCAGTATTTT
TRBJ2-1	TRBV5-1	TRBD2	.	CASSKTSGRGNEQFF	TGCGCCAGCAGCAAGACTAGCGGGAGGGGCAATGAGCAGTTCTTC
TRBJ2-1	TRBV5-1	.	.	CASSLLSGNEQFF	TGCGCCAGCAGCTTGCTATCCGGCAATGAGCAGTTCTTC
TRBJ1-5	TRBV5-6	.	.	CASSIFGIDDQPQHF	TGTGCCAGCAGCATTTTCGGGATCGACGATCAGCCCCAGCATTTT
TRBJ1-1	TRBV9	.	.	CASGRRGLDTEAFF	TGTGCCAGCGGTCGGAGGGGATTGGACACTGAAGCTTTCTTT
TRBJ1-5	TRBV4-3	.	.	CASSQEWTDFNQPQHF	TGCGCCAGCAGCCAAGAATGGACAGACTTCAATCAGCCCCAGCATTTT
TRBJ2-5	TRBV4-1	TRBD2	.	CASSQVEIASGRAAETQYF	TGCGCCAGCAGCCAAGTTGAGATTGCGAGCGGGAGGGCCGCGGAGACCCAGTACTTC
TRBJ2-1	TRBV4-1	TRBD2	.	CASSREFLGLAGENEQFF	TGCGCCAGCAGCCGAGAGTTTCTGGGACTAGCGGGAGAGAATGAGCAGTTCTTC
TRBJ2-7	TRBV14	TRBD1	.	CASSLALGQGYEQYF	TGTGCCAGCAGCCTCGCGCTGGGACAGGGGTACGAGCAGTACTTC
TRBJ2-4	TRBV19	TRBD1	.	CASSITGQGTNIQYF	TGTGCCAGTAGTATAACGGGACAGGGAACAAACATTCAGTACTTC
TRBJ2-1	TRBV11-2	TRBD2	.	CASTRGTSGYNEQFF	TGTGCCAGCACCAGAGGGACTAGCGGGTACAATGAGCAGTTCTTC
TRBJ2-7	TRBV25-1	.	.	CASSGYGEQYF	TGTGCCAGCAGTGGGTATGGGGAGCAGTACTTC
TRBJ1-4	TRBV6-6	.	once	CASSPLGSTNEKLFF	TGTGCCAGCAGCCCCCTTGGGTCAACTAATGAAAAACTGTTTTTT
TRBJ2-1	TRBV4-2	TRBD2	.	CASSQDNLGLAGGEQFF	TGTGCCAGCAGCCAAGATAACTTGGGACTAGCGGGGGGGGAGCAGTTCTTC
TRBJ2-5	TRBV4-1	.	.	CASSQDPGRETQYF	TGCGCCAGCAGCCAAGATCCAGGAAGAGAGACCCAGTACTTC
TRBJ2-7	TRBV9	.	.	CASSANSRTYEQYF	TGTGCCAGCAGTGCAAACTCCAGGACCTACGAGCAGTACTTC
TRBJ2-3	TRBV6-6	TRBD2	.	CASSYGLAADTQYF	TGTGCCAGCAGTTACGGACTAGCCGCAGATACGCAGTATTTT
TRBJ2-4	TRBV9	.	.	CASSPYPRGKNIQYF	TGTGCCAGCAGCCCCTACCCTAGGGGCAAAAACATTCAGTACTTC
TRBJ2-3	TRBV6-5	.	.	CASSRLLTDTQYF	TGTGCCAGCAGTCGACTCCTCACAGATACGCAGTATTTT
TRBJ1-1	TRBV5-1	.	once	CASSISGTTAEAFF	TGCGCCAGCAGCATTTCCGGGACGACGGCTGAAGCTTTCTTT
TRBJ2-3	TRBV5-1	.	.	CASSRTSTDTQYF	TGCGCCAGCAGCCGGACGAGCACAGATACGCAGTATTTT
TRBJ2-7	TRBV28	.	.	CASSTLHTGQPYEQYF	TGTGCCAGCAGTACCCTGCATACAGGACAGCCCTACGAGCAGTACTTC
TRBJ2-7	TRBV27	.	.	CASSLYTPTGTPYEQYF	TGTGCCAGCAGTTTATATACCCCCACAGGAACTCCCTACGAGCAGTACTTC
TRBJ2-5	TRBV6-1	.	.	CASSEQRGLLETQYF	TGTGCCAGCAGTGAACAAAGAGGGCTCCTCGAGACCCAGTACTTC
TRBJ2-3	TRBV6-6	.	.	CASRVGQRIYTDTQYF	TGTGCCAGCAGAGTGGGACAAAGAATCTACACAGATACGCAGTATTTT
TRBJ1-1	TRBV5-1	.	few	CASSLRGDTEAFF	TGCGCCAGCAGCTTGCGGGGGGACACTGAAGCTTTCTTT
TRBJ2-7	TRBV6-1	.	.	CASSDSGYYEQYF	TGTGCCAGCAGTGATTCAGGATACTACGAGCAGTACTTC
TRBJ2-7	TRBV6-4	.	.	CASSAARGAYEQYF	TGTGCCAGCAGTGCCGCGCGAGGGGCCTACGAGCAGTACTTC
TRBJ2-5	TRBV19	.	.	CASSIGAGQRETQYF	TGTGCCAGTAGTATAGGGGCAGGACAGAGGGAGACCCAGTACTTC
TRBJ1-2	TRBV2	.	.	CASRTEAYGYTF	TGTGCCAGCAGGACAGAAGCCTATGGCTACACCTTC
TRBJ2-7	TRBV7-2	.	.	CASSLAGDLRSYEQYF	TGTGCCAGCAGCTTAGCTGGGGACTTACGCTCCTACGAGCAGTACTTC
TRBJ1-2	TRBV28	.	.	CASSLPQGTYGYTF	TGTGCCAGCAGTTTACCCCAGGGGACGTATGGCTACACCTTC
TRBJ2-1	TRBV9	TRBD1	.	CASSPRQGNYNEQFF	TGTGCCAGCAGCCCCCGACAGGGAAACTACAATGAGCAGTTCTTC
TRBJ2-1	TRBV5-1	TRBD1	.	CASSLGTGVTDNEQFF	TGCGCCAGCAGCTTGGGGACAGGGGTGACGGACAATGAGCAGTTCTTC
TRBJ2-7	TRBV7-3	.	.	CASSLMTGSSYEQYF	TGTGCCAGCAGCTTAATGACGGGAAGCTCCTACGAGCAGTACTTC
TRBJ2-2	TRBV7-2	TRBD1	.	CALRGSPNTGELFF	TGTGCCCTCAGGGGGAGCCCGAACACCGGGGAGCTGTTTTTT
TRBJ2-1	TRBV2	.	.	CASEDGGASEQFF	TGTGCCAGCGAAGATGGGGGGGCTAGTGAGCAGTTCTTC
TRBJ2-1	TRBV6-1	.	few	CGSIWYNEQFF	TGTGGCTCGATTTGGTACAATGAGCAGTTCTTC